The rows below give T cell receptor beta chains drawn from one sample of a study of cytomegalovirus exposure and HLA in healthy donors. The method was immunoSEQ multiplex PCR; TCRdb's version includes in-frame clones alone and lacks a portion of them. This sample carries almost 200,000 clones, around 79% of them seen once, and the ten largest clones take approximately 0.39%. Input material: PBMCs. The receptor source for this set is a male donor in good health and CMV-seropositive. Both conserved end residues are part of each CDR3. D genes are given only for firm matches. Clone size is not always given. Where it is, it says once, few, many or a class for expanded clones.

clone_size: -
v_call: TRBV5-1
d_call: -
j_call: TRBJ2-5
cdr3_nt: TGCGCCAGCAGCTTCGGGTCCCCAGGGGATGGGACCCAGTACTTC
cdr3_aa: CASSFGSPGDGTQYF

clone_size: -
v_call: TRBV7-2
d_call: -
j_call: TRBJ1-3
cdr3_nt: TGTGCCAGCACCCAGGTCGCTGGAAACACCATATATTTT
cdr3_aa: CASTQVAGNTIYF

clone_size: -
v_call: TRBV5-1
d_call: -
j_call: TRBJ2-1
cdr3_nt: TGCGCCAGCAGCTTCTATGCGAGCTCCTACAATGAGCAGTTCTTC
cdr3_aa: CASSFYASSYNEQFF

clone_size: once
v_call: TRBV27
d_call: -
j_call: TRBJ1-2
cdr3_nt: TGTGCCAGCAGTTTAGACAGGTGGGGAGACTATGGCTACACCTTC
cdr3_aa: CASSLDRWGDYGYTF

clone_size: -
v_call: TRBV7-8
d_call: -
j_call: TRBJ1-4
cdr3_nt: TGTGCCAGCAGCGACGGACAAGCAACTAATGAAAAACTGTTTTTT
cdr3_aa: CASSDGQATNEKLFF

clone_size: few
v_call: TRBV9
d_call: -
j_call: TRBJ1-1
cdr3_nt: TGTGCCAGCAGCTTTAATCCGAAGTCGGAGTACACTGAAGCTTTCTTT
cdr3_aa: CASSFNPKSEYTEAFF

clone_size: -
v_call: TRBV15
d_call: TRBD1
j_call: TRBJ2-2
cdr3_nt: TGTGCCACCAGCAGAGAGACAGGGTTGGTCACCGGGGAGCTGTTTTTT
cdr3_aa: CATSRETGLVTGELFF

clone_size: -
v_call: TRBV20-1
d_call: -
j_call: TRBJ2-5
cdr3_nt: TGCAGTGCTAGAGATCAGGAGACCCAGTACTTC
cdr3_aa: CSARDQETQYF

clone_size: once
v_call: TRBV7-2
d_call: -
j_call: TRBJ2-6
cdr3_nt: TGTGCCAGCAGCGAGGGTTCTGGGGCCAACGTCCTGACTTTC
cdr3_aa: CASSEGSGANVLTF

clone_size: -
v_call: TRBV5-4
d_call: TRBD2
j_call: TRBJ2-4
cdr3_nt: TGTGCCAGCAGCTTTACTAGCGGGAGGGGACTTCGAAACATTCAGTACTTC
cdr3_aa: CASSFTSGRGLRNIQYF

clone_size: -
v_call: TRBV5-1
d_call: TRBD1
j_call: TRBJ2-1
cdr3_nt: TGCGCCAGCAGCTTCGGACAGGGTTGGTACAATGAGCAGTTCTTC
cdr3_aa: CASSFGQGWYNEQFF

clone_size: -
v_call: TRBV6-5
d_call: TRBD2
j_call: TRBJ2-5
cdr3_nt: TGTGCCAGCAAAGGCTGGGGAGGGGTGGAGACCCAGTACTTC
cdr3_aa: CASKGWGGVETQYF

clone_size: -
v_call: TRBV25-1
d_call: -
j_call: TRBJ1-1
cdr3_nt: TGTGCCAGCAGAGGAGGGAACACTGAAGCTTTCTTT
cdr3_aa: CASRGGNTEAFF

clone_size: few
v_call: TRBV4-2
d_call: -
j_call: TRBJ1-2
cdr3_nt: TGTGCCAGCAGCCAAGATGGGCGGACTCGTGGGGGCTACACCTTC
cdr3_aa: CASSQDGRTRGGYTF

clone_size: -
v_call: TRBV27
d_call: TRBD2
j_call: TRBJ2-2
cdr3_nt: TGTGCCAGCAGTTTTAGCGGGGGGGAAACCGGGGAGCTGTTTTTT
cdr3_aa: CASSFSGGETGELFF

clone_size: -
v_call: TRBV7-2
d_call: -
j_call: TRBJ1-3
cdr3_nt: TGTGCCAGCGCCGGGGGGGCCTCTGGAAACACCATATATTTT
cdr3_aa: CASAGGASGNTIYF

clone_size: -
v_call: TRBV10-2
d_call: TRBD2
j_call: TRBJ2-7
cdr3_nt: TGCGCCAGCAGTGAGTCCGGGAGGGGCTCCTACGAGCAGTACTTC
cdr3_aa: CASSESGRGSYEQYF